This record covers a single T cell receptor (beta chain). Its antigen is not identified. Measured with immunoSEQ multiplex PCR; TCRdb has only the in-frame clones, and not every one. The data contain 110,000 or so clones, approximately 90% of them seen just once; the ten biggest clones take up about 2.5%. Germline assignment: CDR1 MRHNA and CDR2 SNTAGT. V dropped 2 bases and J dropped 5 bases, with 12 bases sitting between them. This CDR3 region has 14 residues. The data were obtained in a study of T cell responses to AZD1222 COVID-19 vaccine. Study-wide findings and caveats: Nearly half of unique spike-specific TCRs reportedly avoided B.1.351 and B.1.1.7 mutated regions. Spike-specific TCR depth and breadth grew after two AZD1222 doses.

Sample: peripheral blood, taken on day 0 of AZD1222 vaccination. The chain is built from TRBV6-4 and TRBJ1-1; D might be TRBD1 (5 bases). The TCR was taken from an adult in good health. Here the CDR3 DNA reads TGTGCCAGCAGTGACGGGACCCTGGGGACTGAAGCTTTCTTT. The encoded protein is CASSDGTLGTEAFF.